The clone carrying this TCR beta chain was detected once. This sample was taken from a study of OX40 agonist ivuxolimab in advanced cancers. On the study more broadly: Ivuxolimab, an antibody acting as an agonist of OX40 (CD134), was used to treat patients. Enrollees could have had prior anti-PD-1, anti-PD-L1 or anti-CTLA-4 therapy, which approximately 40% had received. One patient with hepatocellular carcinoma and two with cutaneous melanoma, three in all, had partial responses.

Profiled with immunoSEQ multiplex PCR; TCRdb holds only in-frame clones, not every one. The sample has 65,000 to 80,000 clones, about nine tenths seen once; the top ten hold approximately 0.76%. The V gene lost 0 bases and the J gene lost 4 bases, with 7 bases spanning the gap. CDR1 and CDR2 (germline): SGHNT, YYREEE (reference sequence). This CDR3 is 13 amino acids long. This TCR was sampled from an adult with an advanced solid tumor such as melanoma, head and neck, liver or kidney cancer. The rearrangement links TRBV5-4 to TRBJ1-1; D might be TRBD1 (5 bases). Here the sequenced sample was CD4+ or CD8+ T cells sorted from blood, taken in a trial of the OX40 agonist ivuxolimab. The CDR3 DNA sequence: TGTGCCAGCAGCTTGGACAGGCTCACTGAAGCTTTCTTT. Translated, it gives CASSLDRLTEAFF.